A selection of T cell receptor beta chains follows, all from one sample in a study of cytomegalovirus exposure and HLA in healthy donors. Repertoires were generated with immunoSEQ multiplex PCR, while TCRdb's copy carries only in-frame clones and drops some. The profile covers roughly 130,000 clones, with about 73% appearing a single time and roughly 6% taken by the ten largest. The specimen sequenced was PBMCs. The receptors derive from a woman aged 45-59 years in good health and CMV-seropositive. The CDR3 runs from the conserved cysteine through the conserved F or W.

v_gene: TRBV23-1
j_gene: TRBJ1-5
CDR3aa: CASRTEARNQPQHF

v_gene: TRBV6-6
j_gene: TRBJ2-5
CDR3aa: CASSYGTGQETQYF

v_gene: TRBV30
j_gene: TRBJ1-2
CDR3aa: CAWSARGMGNHYGYTF

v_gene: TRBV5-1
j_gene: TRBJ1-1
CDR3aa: CASSGGAEWETEAFF

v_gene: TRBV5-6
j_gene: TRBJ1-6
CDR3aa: CASSLPQGSNSPLHF

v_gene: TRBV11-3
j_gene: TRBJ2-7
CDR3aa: CASSLSGTTGEQYF

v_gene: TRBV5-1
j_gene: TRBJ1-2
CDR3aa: CASSYPGNYGYTF

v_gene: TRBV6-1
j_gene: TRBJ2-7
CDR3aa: CASSGLGQGNPYEQYF

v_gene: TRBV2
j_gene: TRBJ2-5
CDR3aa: CASSLTAGSLETQYF

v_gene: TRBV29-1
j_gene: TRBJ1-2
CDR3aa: CSVDRGITF

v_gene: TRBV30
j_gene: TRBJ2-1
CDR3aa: CAWGRDRGPNEQFF

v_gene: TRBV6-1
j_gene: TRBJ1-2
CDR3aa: CASGSGTGLYGYTF

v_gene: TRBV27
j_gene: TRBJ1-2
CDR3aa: CASSPGGGAGYTF

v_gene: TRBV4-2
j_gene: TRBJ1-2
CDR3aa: CASSPLGTGGVWGYTF

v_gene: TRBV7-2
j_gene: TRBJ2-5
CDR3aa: CASSPPGQGQETQYF

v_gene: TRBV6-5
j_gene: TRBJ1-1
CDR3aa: CASSYSGRGSTEAFF

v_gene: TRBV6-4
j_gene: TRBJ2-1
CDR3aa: CASSNSGGWNEQFF

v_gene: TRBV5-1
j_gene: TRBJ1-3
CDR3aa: CASSLGQSSGNTIYF

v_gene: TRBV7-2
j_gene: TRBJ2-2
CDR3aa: CASSPTLNTGELFF

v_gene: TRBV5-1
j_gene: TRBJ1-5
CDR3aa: CASSRDSLNQPQHF

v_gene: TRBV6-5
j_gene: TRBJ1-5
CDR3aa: CASSQQQYSNQPQHF

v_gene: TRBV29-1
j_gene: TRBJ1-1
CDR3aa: CSVVPTGGRTEAFF

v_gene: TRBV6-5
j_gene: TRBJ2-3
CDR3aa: CASSYGDRASDTQYF